The 18 T cell receptor beta chains presented below share a single source sample, sequenced in a study of shared clonotypes between healthy human individuals (dated by TCRdb to the early 2020s). The method was the immunoSEQ multiplex PCR assay. TCRdb re-hosts the immuneACCESS table, in-frame sequences only. Its copies lack some clones; in the studies checked, an unresolved V gene accounts for under half of them, and the cause for the rest is not known. The sample yields roughly 2.5 million clones; about 92% were counted once. Jointly, the top ten make up over 0.12% of the sample. Sequenced input: naive CD4+ T cells sorted from blood. The meaning of the sample's cell subset or site label: CD45RA+ positively selected. The receptors originated from a young man in good health.

The V and J genes are TRBV5-6 and TRBJ1-1; TRBD1 is a possible D gene (6 bases). With 4 bases removed from V and 0 bases from J, the gap between germline ends came to 16 bases. The CDR3 sequence is 16 residues long. Per germline, CDR1 SGHDT and CDR2 YYEEEE. CDR3 sequence (DNA): TGTGCCAGCAGCACCCGAGACAGGCCTATGAACACTGAAGCTTTCTTT. Translation: CASSTRDRPMNTEAFF.

V and J are TRBV9 and TRBJ2-5; D possibly corresponds to TRBD2 (5 bases). Per the germline V gene, CDR1 is SGDLS and CDR2 is YYNGEE. This CDR3 has 14 residues. Trimming took 0 bases from V and 4 from J, leaving 10 bases between them. CDR3 loop: CASSVVEGRETQYF. The CDR3 DNA is TGTGCCAGCAGCGTAGTCGAAGGGAGAGAGACCCAGTACTTC.

Comments on this clone: This specimen includes other DNA sequences encoding the same CDR3. V and J are TRBV7-2 and TRBJ1-5; a weak D match, TRBD1 (5 bases). V was pared by 1 base and J by 7 bases, with 11 bases between. In germline, CDR1 is SGHTA, CDR2 FQGNSA. The CDR3 runs to 14 residues. CDR3 protein: CASSLGPGGQPQHF. In DNA form, the CDR3 reads TGTGCCAGCAGCTTAGGTCCGGGGGGACAGCCCCAGCATTTT.

The chain is built from TRBV7-9 and TRBJ2-1; TRBD1 aligns across 9 bases. Germline lookup yields CDR1 SEHNR and CDR2 FQNEAQ (reference sequence). Germline trimming cut 5 bases from V and 4 bases from J; bases unmatched to any gene: 6. The CDR3 runs 15 residues. The CDR3 reads CASSPTTGGYNEQFF. DNA of the CDR3: TGTGCCAGCAGCCCAACGACAGGGGGTTACAATGAGCAGTTCTTC.

The V call is TRBV7-2, the J call TRBJ1-6, with unresolved D. The germline gives CDR1 SGHTA, CDR2 FQGNSA. V lost 3 bases to trimming and J lost 4 bases, with 16 bases between them. This CDR3 contains 17 residues. Written as DNA, the CDR3 is TGTGCCAGCAGCTTTGAGGCCTCATACCCTTATAATTCACCCCTCCACTTT. It is translated as CASSFEASYPYNSPLHF.

This clone was seen a single time. The chain uses TRBV7-2 and TRBJ2-1, with D unclear. CDR1 and CDR2 (germline): SGHTA, FQGNSA. The CDR3 is 16 amino acids. Trimming removed 5 bases from V and 5 bases from J, with 19 bases in between. CDR3 residues: CASSLSRLPSNNEQFF. CDR3 DNA: TGTGCCAGCAGCCTAAGCCGGCTACCCTCGAACAATGAGCAGTTCTTC.

The chain is built from TRBV5-1 and TRBJ2-7, with 7 bases that match TRBD2. This CDR3 is built from 15 residues. The J segment lost 5 bases and the V segment lost 2 bases, leaving 10 bases of the junction unmatched. Germline V gives CDR1 SGHRS, CDR2 YFSETQ. In nucleotides, the CDR3 is TGCGCCAGCAGCTTTAACGGGAGGAGGGTCGACGAGCAGTACTTC. It encodes CASSFNGRRVDEQYF.

This clone appeared a few times. The rearrangement links TRBV4-1 to TRBJ1-1, with no clear D. The germline CDR1 and CDR2 sequences are MGHRA and YSYEKL. The V and J ends lost 4 bases and 1 base respectively, with 10 bases between them. This CDR3 is built from 14 residues. This CDR3 is CASSPTPGNTEAFF. The CDR3 DNA is TGCGCCAGCAGCCCAACACCGGGGAACACTGAAGCTTTCTTT.

This clone turned up a few times. This chain uses TRBV30 with TRBJ2-2, with D possibly matching TRBD2 (5 bases). Germline lookup yields CDR1 GTSNPN and CDR2 SVGIG (reference sequence). The CDR3 length is 14 residues. V lost 3 bases and J lost 0, with 8 bases in between. CDR3 DNA sequence: TGTGCCTGGAGCGGGGTAGCGAACACCGGGGAGCTGTTTTTT. It specifies CAWSGVANTGELFF.

In the case of this clone: Other DNA sequences in the same sample also yield this CDR3. The J gene is TRBJ1-2, the V gene TRBV5-1; D not resolved. CDR3 length: 14 amino acids. The V end was cut by 0 bases, the J end by 2 bases, with 8 bases between. Germline-derived CDR1 and CDR2 are SGHRS and YFSETQ. The CDR3 reads CASSLEWANYGYTF. The CDR3 DNA reads TGCGCCAGCAGCTTGGAGTGGGCCAACTATGGCTACACCTTC.

V usage is TRBV6-5 and J usage is TRBJ2-7, with TRBD1 identical over 8 bases. Germline-derived CDR1 and CDR2 are MNHEY and SVGAGI. V dropped 2 bases and J dropped 2; count of bases not matched to a gene: 5. There are 15 residues in the CDR3. The CDR3: CASSYRTGKTYEQYF. In DNA, the CDR3 is TGTGCCAGCAGTTACAGGACAGGGAAAACCTACGAGCAGTACTTC.

A word on this clone: The sample holds other DNA sequences that translate to the same CDR3. This chain uses TRBV9 with TRBJ2-3; the match to TRBD2 covers 8 bases. The CDR3 length is 16 residues. The V segment lost 0 bases and the J segment 0 bases; nucleotides outside the gene matches: 3. CDR1 is SGDLS and CDR2 is YYNGEE in the germline V gene. This CDR3 is CASSVASGSSTDTQYF. The CDR3, as DNA: TGTGCCAGCAGCGTAGCTAGCGGGTCTAGCACAGATACGCAGTATTTT.

The V call is TRBV5-1, the J call TRBJ1-2, with TRBD1 matching over 8 bases. Germline CDR1 SGHRS, CDR2 YFSETQ. CDR3 length: 15 amino acids. Trimming took 1 base from V and 7 from J; bases not matched to a gene: 9. Here the CDR3 reads CASSLSTGQAAGYTF. In DNA, the CDR3 is TGCGCCAGCAGCTTGTCAACGGGACAGGCTGCTGGCTACACCTTC. Filled out from reference TRBV5-1 and TRBJ1-2, the complete variable domain reads KAGVTQTPRYLIKTRGQQVTLSCSPISGHRSVSWYQQTPGQGLQFLFEYFSETQRNKGNFPGRFSGRQFSNSRSEMNVSTLELGDSALYLCASSLSTGQAAGYTFGSGTRLTVV.

This sequence joins TRBV25-1 and TRBJ1-2; D gene unclear. This CDR3 comprises 11 residues. Germline CDR1 and CDR2: MGHDK and SYGVNS. V was pared by 7 bases and J by 3 bases, with 6 bases between. CDR3: CASKGYYGYTF. For the CDR3, the DNA is TGTGCCAGCAAGGGATACTATGGCTACACCTTC.

The chain employs TRBV6-5 and TRBJ1-5, with D possibly TRBD1 on 5 matching bases. The germline CDR1 and CDR2 sequences are MNHEY and SVGAGI. The length of the CDR3 is 14 residues. V shed 6 bases and J shed 0 bases, with 9 bases lying between them. In nucleotides, the CDR3 is TGTGCCAGCAGAACGGACATTAGCAATCAGCCCCAGCATTTT. Its protein product is CASRTDISNQPQHF.

The CDR3, as DNA: TGTGCCAGCAGTTACTTACCAACAGTTGGCGGGCCTGAAGCTTTCTTT. It translates to CASSYLPTVGGPEAFF. This rearrangement joins TRBV6-5 to TRBJ1-1; no clear D. The germline V and J ends were trimmed by 1 base and 6 bases, with 18 bases remaining between them. The CDR3 runs to 16 residues. CDR1 and CDR2 (germline): MNHEY, SVGAGI.

J is TRBJ1-1 and V is TRBV11-2; D is ambiguous. CDR1 and CDR2 from the germline V gene are SGHAT and FQNNGV. The CDR3 sequence is 12 residues long. Trimming took off 3 bases at V and 9 bases at J, with 11 bases between the two ends. The CDR3 coding sequence is TGTGCCAGCAGCTTTGCCCCACAAAAAGCTTTCTTT. Amino acid sequence: CASSFAPQKAFF.

About this clone itself: Additional DNA sequences in this sample encode the identical CDR3. This chain joins TRBV18 and TRBJ2-2; D remains ambiguous. The CDR3 runs to 12 residues. The V gene lost 4 bases and the J gene lost 3 bases, with 3 bases spanning the gap. Germline CDR1 and CDR2: KGHSH and LQKENI. CDR3 amino acids: CASSRYTGELFF. CDR3 sequence (DNA): TGTGCCAGCTCACGATACACCGGGGAGCTGTTTTTT.